These 31 T cell receptor beta chains were sequenced from one sample in a study of blood T cells in healthy people across ages. The second PCR ran roughly 7 to 12 cycles with a sample-barcoded 5' primer and J-beta primers. TCRdb re-analysed the 5' RACE reads in MiXCR, keeping a single row per CDR3 protein. Among 650,000 to 1,000,000 distinct CDR3 sequences listed, roughly 40% were seen once. The source material was blood. These receptor sequences come from a man younger than 35 in good health.

This clonotype was picked up many times. The chain couples TRBV12-3 or TRBV12-4 to TRBJ2-7, with no clear D. This CDR3 comprises 12 residues. The V end lost 5 bases, the J end lost 3 bases, and 8 bases lay between the germline ends. The CDR3 sequence is CASSPFNYEQYF. In DNA, the CDR3 is TGTGCCAGCAGTCCCTTCAACTACGAGCAGTACTTC.

This clonotype was seen more than once but under ten times. This could be a read error, since a much larger clone is one nucleotide away. The chain couples TRBV12-3 or TRBV12-4 to TRBJ2-5, with D perhaps given as TRBD1 or TRBD2 (5 bases each). The V gene lost 3 bases and the J gene lost 0 bases, with 11 bases spanning the gap. The CDR3 covers 15 residues. The CDR3 DNA reads TGTGCCAGCAGTTTGGGACGAGCCTACCAAGAGACCCAGTACTTC. Its protein product is CASSLGRAYQETQYF.

As concerns this clonotype: The junction and the germline gene differ at one end; a read error may be behind it. The gene calls are TRBV24-1 and TRBJ1-2; TRBD1 matches 8 bases. The V gene's germline CDR1 is KGHDR and CDR2 SFDVKD. The CDR3 totals 15 residues. CDR3 DNA: TGTGCCGCCAGTGACACTGTGACAGGGGTCTATGGCTACACCTTC. Translated, it gives CAASDTVTGVYGYTF.

Only a few counts were recorded for this clonotype. V usage is TRBV12-3 or TRBV12-4 and J usage is TRBJ2-5; D unresolved. The CDR3 is 13 residues long. V was clipped by 6 bases and J by 1 base, with 9 bases between them. The CDR3, as DNA: TGTGCCAGCAGGTCGGGCAGCCAAGAGACCCAGTACTTC. The encoded protein is CASRSGSQETQYF.

The J gene is TRBJ1-2, the V gene TRBV12-3 or TRBV12-4; a possible D gene is TRBD1 (6 bases). The CDR3 covers 14 residues. Deletions cut 6 bases from V and 4 bases from J, with 15 bases between. The CDR3, as DNA: TGTGCCAGCAGAGGGGGACACCTAATCTATGGCTACACCTTC. Its translation is CASRGGHLIYGYTF.

The chain uses TRBV4-2 and TRBJ2-2; 7 bases are shared with TRBD1. The J segment lost 0 bases and the V segment lost 7 bases, leaving 5 bases of the junction unmatched. CDR3 size: 15 residues. Germline CDR1 is LGHNA and CDR2 is YNFKEQ. The CDR3 region is CASTDRVSNTGELFF. In DNA form, the CDR3 reads TGTGCCAGCACCGACAGGGTGTCGAACACCGGGGAGCTGTTTTTT.

This clonotype was observed a few times. The chain joins TRBV7-2 to TRBJ2-5; D ambiguous. V lost 2 bases and J 2 bases, leaving 9 bases between the germline ends. The CDR3 is 14 amino acids. Germline CDR1 is SGHTA and CDR2 is FQGNSA. The CDR3 DNA reads as TGTGCCAGCAGCTTATCGCCCGTTCAAGAGACCCAGTACTTC. Protein: CASSLSPVQETQYF.

The chain is built from TRBV18 and TRBJ2-5; D is possibly TRBD1 or TRBD2 (6 bases each). The J call is in doubt because the DNA end fits TRBJ2-7 better. Germline CDR1 KGHSH, CDR2 LQKENI. The CDR3 sequence is 14 residues long. The CDR3 DNA is TGTGCCAGCTCACCATGGCGGGACACCTACGAGCAGTACTTC. Translating gives CASSPWRDTYEQYF.

The J gene is TRBJ1-2, the V gene TRBV18; no firm D call. V was trimmed by 3 bases and J by 4 bases, leaving 9 bases between them. The germline CDR1 and CDR2 sequences are KGHSH and LQKENI. The CDR3 contains 13 residues. The CDR3 DNA sequence: TGTGCCAGCTCACCCGCTCCCCGCTATGGCTACACCTTC. Amino acid sequence: CASSPAPRYGYTF.

This clonotype was seen a handful of times. The CDR3 is CASSQDPSPGGYGYTF. The CDR3 DNA reads TGCGCCAGCAGCCAAGACCCCAGCCCGGGAGGGTATGGCTACACCTTC. The rearrangement joins TRBV4-1 to TRBJ1-2, with D unclear. The CDR3 extends over 16 amino acids. V was cut by 0 bases and J by 5 bases, with 16 bases left in between. Germline-derived CDR1 and CDR2 are MGHRA and YSYEKL.

V usage is TRBV20-1 and J usage is TRBJ2-7; D is perhaps TRBD2 (5 bases). Germline V gene data show CDR1 as DFQATT and CDR2 as SNEGSKA (reference sequence). The CDR3 covers 13 residues. Deletions cut 0 bases from V and 3 bases from J, with 9 bases between. The CDR3, as DNA: TGCAGTGCTAGAGATCGGGATTTCTACGAGCAGTACTTC. Translation gives CSARDRDFYEQYF.

This clonotype has only a few counts. The chain has TRBV2 and TRBJ2-4; 7 positions agree with TRBD2. Trimming at V came to 5 bases and at J to 13 bases, leaving 8 bases not matched to a gene. This CDR3 has 12 residues. CDR1 and CDR2 (germline): SNHLY, FYNNEI. CDR3 bases: TGTGCCAGCAGTCTAGCGGAGTACGGGCAGTACTTC. Protein product: CASSLAEYGQYF.

This clonotype was counted a few times. The chain carries TRBV7-2 and TRBJ2-3, with TRBD1 as a possible D gene (6 bases). Trimming removed 8 bases from V and 2 bases from J, with 20 bases in between. Germline V CDR1 and CDR2: SGHTA, FQGNSA. This CDR3 is 16 amino acids long. The CDR3 region is CASGVKGGHSTDTQYF. DNA for the CDR3: TGTGCCAGCGGAGTGAAAGGGGGTCACTCCACAGATACGCAGTATTTT. Variable domain in full (rest from reference TRBV7-2 and TRBJ2-3): GAGVSQSPSNKVTEKGKDVELRCDPISGHTALYWYRQSLGQGLEFLIYFQGNSAPDKSGLPSDRFSAERTGGSVSTLTIQRTQQEDSAVYLCASGVKGGHSTDTQYFGPGTRLTVL.

The CDR3, as DNA: TGTGCCAGCAGCTTAGGGGGGAAAGAAGGGAGCGATACGCAGTATTTT. Translated: CASSLGGKEGSDTQYF. The rearrangement joins TRBV5-8 to TRBJ2-3; D assignment may be TRBD1 or TRBD2 (6 bases each). Trimming cost V 2 bases and J 6 bases, with 19 bases left between them. The CDR3 length is 16 residues. CDR1 is SGHTS, CDR2 YDEGEE, per germline.

The genes are TRBV12-3 or TRBV12-4 and TRBJ2-1; weak D call: TRBD2 (6 bases). V was clipped by 3 bases and J by 9 bases, with 18 bases between them. The CDR3 is made up of 15 amino acids. CDR3 nucleotide sequence: TGTGCCAGCAGTTTGCACCAAGGGTTGGGAGGTGAGCAGTTCTTC. This codes for CASSLHQGLGGEQFF.

A few counts support this clonotype. The rearrangement joins TRBV4-3 to TRBJ2-7; D ambiguous. This CDR3 comprises 13 residues. The germline CDR1 and CDR2 sequences are LGHNA and YSLEER. The ends were cut back, 0 bases at V and 3 bases at J, with 6 bases in the middle. The CDR3, as DNA: TGCGCCAGCAGCCAAGATCGACACTACGAGCAGTACTTC. Residues: CASSQDRHYEQYF.

J is TRBJ1-2 and V is TRBV7-9, with D tentatively TRBD1 (5 bases). Germline V lookup: CDR1 SEHNR, CDR2 FQNEAQ (reference sequence). The CDR3 is made up of 15 amino acids. The germline V and J ends were trimmed by 6 bases and 3 bases, with 17 bases remaining between them. The DNA of the CDR3 is TGTGCCAGCAGGACAGACGCACTAGTAGACTATGGCTACACCTTC. This translates into CASRTDALVDYGYTF.

This clonotype turned up a few times. The CDR3 loop reads CASSPGQGLLYGYTF. The CDR3, as DNA: TGCGCCAGCAGCCCAGGACAGGGACTACTCTATGGCTACACCTTC. The chain combines TRBV5-1 with TRBJ1-2; 8 bases line up with TRBD1. With 4 bases clipped from V and 4 bases from J, the junction kept 9 bases outside the gene matches. In germline, CDR1 is SGHRS, CDR2 YFSETQ. This CDR3 contains 15 residues.

The table lists this clonotype with a few counts. The rearrangement links TRBV19 to TRBJ2-1; D remains ambiguous. Germline V CDR1 and CDR2: LNHDA, SQIVND (reference sequence). Trimming took off 10 bases at V and 3 bases at J, with 13 bases between the two ends. The CDR3 spans 13 residues. The CDR3 here is CATGRTYYNEQFF. Here the CDR3 DNA reads TGTGCCACCGGCCGGACCTACTACAATGAGCAGTTCTTC.

Turning to this clonotype: A much larger clone lies a single base off, so this may be a read error. The genes are TRBV25-1 and TRBJ2-1; weak D call: TRBD2 (5 bases). The CDR3 length is 12 residues. The V and J ends lost 11 bases and 9 bases respectively, with 17 bases between them. Germline V gene sequence: CDR1 MGHDK, CDR2 SYGVNS. CDR3 in DNA: TGTGCCGCCGAGGAGGCCTTGGGTGAGCAGTTCTTC. Protein product: CAAEEALGEQFF. Together with reference TRBV25-1 and TRBJ2-1, the CDR3 gives the full variable domain: EADIYQTPRYLVIGTGKKITLECSQTMGHDKMYWYQQDPGMELHLIHYSYGVNSTEKGDLSSESTVSRIRTEHFPLTLESARPSHTSQYLCAAEEALGEQFFGPGTRLTVL.

The chain is built from TRBV29-1 and TRBJ2-5; D is unclear. V was clipped by 7 bases and J by 2 bases, with 11 bases between them. Looked up from germline, CDR1 is SQVTM and CDR2 is ANQGSEA. The CDR3 is 12 amino acids. In DNA form, the CDR3 reads TGCAGCGCGCAGGAGCCTCAAGAGACCCAGTACTTC. It specifies CSAQEPQETQYF.

There are a few counts of this clonotype. The rearrangement links TRBV3-1 to TRBJ1-1; D is possibly TRBD1 (5 bases). The V gene's germline CDR1 is LGHDT and CDR2 YNNKEL (reference sequence). The CDR3 totals 15 residues. V lost 1 base and J lost 3, with 12 bases in between. The CDR3, as DNA: TGTGCCAGCAGCCAAGGGGCGGGGGTGGACACTGAAGCTTTCTTT. Its protein is CASSQGAGVDTEAFF.

This clonotype was seen a handful of times. The CDR3 loop reads CSARDQLRGRGQGDYGYTF. The CDR3 nucleotides are TGCAGTGCTAGAGATCAGTTAAGAGGGAGGGGACAGGGAGACTATGGCTACACCTTC. The chain carries TRBV20-1 and TRBJ1-2, with 9 bases fitting TRBD1. CDR1 and CDR2 from the germline V gene are DFQATT and SNEGSKA (reference sequence). The V and J ends lost 0 bases and 3 bases, in that order; junction bases with no gene match: 17. There are 19 residues in the CDR3.

As to this clonotype: A junction end diverges from the germline sequence, so it may reflect a read error. This rearrangement joins TRBV4-3 to TRBJ2-3; D is perhaps TRBD1 (5 bases). The CDR3 is 15 amino acids. Germline V gene data show CDR1 as LGHNA and CDR2 as YSLEER. CDR3 amino acids: CASSEDSEYADTQYF. Here the CDR3 DNA reads TGCGCCAGCAGCGAAGACAGTGAGTATGCAGATACGCAGTATTTT.

This clonotype showed up many times. The chain is built from TRBV7-3 and TRBJ2-7, with 12 bases identical to TRBD1. The trim removed 2 bases at V and 5 bases at J, leaving 10 bases unmatched. The CDR3 extends over 17 amino acids. Germline CDR1 reads SGHTA; CDR2 reads FQGTGA. The CDR3 DNA reads as TGTGCCAGCAGCTTAGAGGGACAGGGGGCGAGTAGCCACGAGCAGTACTTC. It specifies CASSLEGQGASSHEQYF.

This clonotype came up many times. This sequence joins TRBV12-3 or TRBV12-4 and TRBJ1-6, with D possibly matching TRBD1 (6 bases). The CDR3 totals 14 residues. Trimming took off 2 bases at V and 9 bases at J, with 11 bases between the two ends. CDR3 sequence reads: CASSLSGEGSPLHF. Written as DNA, the CDR3 is TGTGCCAGCAGTTTATCAGGGGAGGGTTCACCCCTCCACTTT.

This clonotype was seen only a few times. The chain has TRBV11-2 and TRBJ2-7, with 7 bases identical to TRBD1. The V gene end was trimmed by 0 bases and the J gene end by 6 bases; junction bases not matched to a gene: 11. The CDR3 consists of 16 residues. Germline V gene lookup returns CDR1 SGHAT and CDR2 FQNNGV. The CDR3 bases are TGTGCCAGCAGCTTAGACATACAGGGGCCGGGTGGCGAGCAGTACTTC. Amino acid sequence: CASSLDIQGPGGEQYF.

The sample holds a few counts of this clonotype. The rearrangement links TRBV12-3 or TRBV12-4 to TRBJ1-1; D not resolved. CDR3 length equals 13 residues. Between the trimmed V and J ends, which lost 1 base and 9 bases, there was a span of 12 bases. The chain's CDR3 is CASSLDIPLQAFF. CDR3 coding DNA: TGTGCCAGCAGTTTAGACATACCCTTACAAGCTTTCTTT.

The V gene is TRBV6-6, the J gene TRBJ2-7; no firm D call. The V gene lost 1 base and the J gene lost 7 bases, with 11 bases spanning the gap. Germline loops: CDR1 MNHNY, CDR2 SVGAGI (reference sequence). This CDR3 is built from 13 residues. CDR3 sequence: CASSYFYSSEQYF. The CDR3 DNA is TGTGCCAGCAGTTACTTCTATAGTAGTGAGCAGTACTTC.

This clonotype was seen more than once but under ten times. The chain joins TRBV7-2 to TRBJ1-2, with D possibly TRBD1 on 5 matching bases. The CDR3 sequence is 14 residues long. Germline assignment: CDR1 SGHTA and CDR2 FQGNSA. V shed 0 bases and J shed 7 bases, with 12 bases lying between them. CDR3 sequence reads: CASSLALEDIGYTF. The CDR3 DNA sequence: TGTGCCAGCAGCTTAGCGTTGGAGGACATTGGCTACACCTTC. The full variable domain, with the rest looked up from reference TRBV7-2 and TRBJ1-2, is GAGVSQSPSNKVTEKGKDVELRCDPISGHTALYWYRQSLGQGLEFLIYFQGNSAPDKSGLPSDRFSAERTGGSVSTLTIQRTQQEDSAVYLCASSLALEDIGYTFGSGTRLTVV.

This clonotype was observed a few times. The chain uses TRBV7-8 and TRBJ2-1, with D unclear. CDR1 is SGHVS and CDR2 is FQNEAQ in the germline V gene. Trimming took 5 bases from V and 5 from J, leaving 10 bases between them. The CDR3 spans 13 residues. CDR3 DNA sequence: TGTGCCAGCAGCATAGACCGGGACAATGAGCAGTTCTTC. Translation: CASSIDRDNEQFF.